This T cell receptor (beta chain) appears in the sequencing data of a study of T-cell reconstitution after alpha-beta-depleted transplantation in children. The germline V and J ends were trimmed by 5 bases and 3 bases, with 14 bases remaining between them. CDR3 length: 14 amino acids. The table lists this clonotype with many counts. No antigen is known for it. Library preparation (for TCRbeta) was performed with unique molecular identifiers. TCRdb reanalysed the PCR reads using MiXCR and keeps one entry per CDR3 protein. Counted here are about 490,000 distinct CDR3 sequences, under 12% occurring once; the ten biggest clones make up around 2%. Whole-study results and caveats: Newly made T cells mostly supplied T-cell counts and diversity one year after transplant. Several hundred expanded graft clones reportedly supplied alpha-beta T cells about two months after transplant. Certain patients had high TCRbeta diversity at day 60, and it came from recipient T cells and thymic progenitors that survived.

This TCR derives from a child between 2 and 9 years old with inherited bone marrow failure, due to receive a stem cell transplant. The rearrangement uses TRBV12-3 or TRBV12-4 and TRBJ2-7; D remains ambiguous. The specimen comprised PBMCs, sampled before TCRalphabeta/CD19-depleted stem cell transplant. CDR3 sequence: CASSPSLMDYEQYF. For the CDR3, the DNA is TGTGCCAGCAGTCCCAGCCTTATGGACTACGAGCAGTACTTC.